The table lists the clone carrying this TCR beta chain with a count of one. Its target is unknown. Germline V gene lookup returns CDR1 SGHDN and CDR2 FVKESK. V shed 4 bases and J shed 1 base, with 10 bases lying between them. The CDR3 has 14 residues. The data were taken from a study of CD8+ T cells in alopecia areata. Sequencing relied on a cDNA template that was reverse transcribed from extracted RNA. TCRdb keeps only in-frame clones here, not all; method: immunoSEQ multiplex PCR. The table lists 90,000 to 130,000 clones, 55% to 60% of them singletons. Researchers gathered lesional scalp punch biopsies and peripheral blood from patients with alopecia areata. PBMC-derived CD4+ and CD8+ T cells were sorted. Study-wide results and limits: It was lesional scalp, especially alopecia totalis/universalis, that showed higher clonality than normal scalp. Sequence data from scalp samples additionally include resident alphabeta T cells of normal skin.

This chain links TRBV14 with TRBJ2-5; TRBD2 is a possible D gene (6 bases). Source material: NKG2D-low CD8+ T cells sorted from blood. The clonotype was recovered from a human donor with alopecia areata. CDR3 loop: CASSPGDFQETQYF. The DNA of the CDR3 is TGTGCCAGCAGCCCCGGGGACTTCCAAGAGACCCAGTACTTC.